What follows is one T cell receptor beta chain and its context. It lacks a known antigen. No conserved phenylalanine or tryptophan ends this CDR3, so it is likely a read error. V is shortened by 0 bases, J by 2 bases, and the region joining them spans 5 bases. CDR1 and CDR2 are read off the germline V gene (reference sequence) as LGHDT and YNNKEL. From its first to its last residue, the CDR3 has 13 amino acids. Only CDR3 DNA is held: 39 bases, read in frame from base 1. The sample comes from a study of regulatory T cells in long-lasting Graves disease (dated by TCRdb to about 2021). About the investigation overall: Patients with newly diagnosed Graves' disease had been on antithyroid drugs for under 3 months. Peripheral blood TCR sequencing and RNA sequencing compared persistent Graves' disease patients with newly diagnosed Graves' disease patients. The study was registered as a clinical trial and conducted in China. TCR sequencing covered 13 persistent and 20 or so newly diagnosed Graves' disease patients, around 33 samples in total.

The time point label here, explained by the study, means: newly diagnosed GD, antithyroid drugs for less than 3 months. For both TCR sequencing and RNA sequencing, RNA was extracted from PBMCs using TRIzol. The diagnosis of Graves' disease was made according to American Thyroid Association guidelines. Patients for the study were recruited at an endocrinology department in Xi'an, China. From each patient, around 8.3 milliliters of peripheral blood was collected into an EDTA anticoagulant tube. PBMCs were isolated by Ficoll Paque Plus density gradient separation without further T cell sorting. RNA quality was checked with an Agilent 2100 Bioanalyzer and agarose gel, and concentration with a NanoDrop 2000. The protocol used for the library was multiplex PCR. TCRdb lists the instrument as Illumina HiSeq 4000. TCR beta libraries were built with iRepertoire HTBI primers and Arm-PCR amplification of CDR3 regions. Before sequencing, the PCR products underwent gel purification. Under the source paper's analysis protocol: Gene usage analysis of CDR3 amino acid clonotypes relied on the 60 or so TRBV and fewer than 15 TRBJ segments identified across samples. COPE and FqMerger were used to merge filtered high-quality paired reads into contigs. BLAST was used to align contigs to IMGT TRBV, TRBD and TRBJ reference genes, and CDR3 was defined according to IMGT. Highly expanded clones were defined as clonotypes with a frequency above 0.1%. Shannon entropy served as the measure of repertoire diversity, while the Gini coefficient captured V-J evenness. A clonotype was considered public if more than one individual shared it. Using fastp at Q25 and MiXCR, TCRdb reprocessed the public reads and kept productive beta chains. Rows with one shared CDR3 protein collapse into an entry with the most common genes and DNA. None of the V and J calls come from the authors' own analysis; TCRdb made them. The sample has roughly 250,000 distinct CDR3 sequences on record, 15% to 20% of them singletons. About 14% of the sample belongs to the ten largest clones.

Points the paper makes about the study in general: Compared with newly diagnosed patients, persistent Graves' disease patients had lower TCR Shannon entropy and fewer highly expanded clones, which suggests clonal expansion. Only the TCR beta chain was sequenced and analyzed. Persistent patients shared more public clonotypes among themselves (around 3,000) than newly diagnosed patients did (nearly 1,000). The authors acknowledged the small sample size as a limitation that may reduce accuracy. TRBV28, TRBJ1-2 and TRBJ2-5 were preferentially used in persistent disease, while TRBV20-1 and TRBJ2-1 were favored in newly diagnosed disease. The study examined only peripheral blood because the primary lesion, thyroid tissue, could not be accessed.

These data were also filed under a second study, of T cells in Graves' hyperthyroidism and ophthalmopathy. The second paper further reports: Stable Graves' hyperthyroidism was defined as the absence of progression to ophthalmopathy over 18 months of follow-up. Hyperthyroidism patients were newly diagnosed, had a disease duration of under 2 months, and were aged 18 to 65 years. Exclusion was applied to patients with uncontrolled infections, other autoimmune diseases, pregnancy or lactation. Clinical symptoms, serum thyroxine and TRAb, thyroid ultrasound, and orbital computed tomography formed the basis for the diagnoses. The TCR CDR3 was subjected to a first round of RT-PCR using the HTBI primer set and the Qiagen OneStep RT-PCR kit. Most expanded thyroid clonotypes (frequency above 0.001) were also found in blood, which suggests that blood repertoires may mirror thyroid immune responses. In cross-validation, a model built on a 13 V-J signature told ophthalmopathy apart from stable hyperthyroidism with just under 90% sensitivity and 81% to 82% specificity, and in testing the same model reached 80%/75%. During validation, the model predicted progression to ophthalmopathy a median of around 6 months ahead of onset, with almost 71% sensitivity and under 85% specificity. To identify TCR V-J signatures that set the groups apart, the researchers used a discovery cohort of roughly 100 patients, made up of 40 to 45 with Graves' ophthalmopathy and some 60 with stable Graves' hyperthyroidism. Prospective prediction of ophthalmopathy was tested in an independent validation cohort consisting of 18 to 20 hyperthyroidism patients and around 16 patients who later progressed to ophthalmopathy. For training and testing, the 80 to 100 patients in the discovery cohort were randomly divided in a 7:3 ratio. Thyroid tissue and blood T-cell repertoires from about six Graves' hyperthyroidism patients were also compared in the study. After blood sampling, hyperthyroidism patients were treated with methimazole at a starting dose of 30 mg daily, and ophthalmopathy patients were treated with high-dose intravenous methylprednisolone. The libraries were constructed in a second round of multiplex PCR and then size-selected and purified. Sequencing of the libraries was done on an Illumina HiSeq2000 using paired-end 100 bp reads. SOAPnuke was used to process the raw data, removing reads that contained adapters or uncalled bases, had a mean Phred below 15, or lacked an exact match to the constant primer or identifier. COPE v1.2.5 was used to merge high-quality paired reads, and clonotypes were defined as unique nucleotide sequences. MiTCR v1.1 was used to align clonotypes to the IMGT TRBV, TRBD and TRBJ reference segments. The analysis was restricted to V-J combinations with a frequency above 0.0001, which together covered about 99% of the repertoires. A TCS score was defined as the ratio between F50 (clonal expansion) and ExV (chaos), using BLOSUM62-based TCRdist between CDR3 peptides within each V-J. Welch's t-statistics and random forest reduced roughly 530 V-J features to some 14, which were used in a naive Bayes classifier (R e1071). Sample size was not statistically predetermined, and blinding of investigators to group allocation was not performed. TCR Vbeta CDR3 sequencing of 135 peripheral blood samples (fewer than 45 ophthalmopathy, some 75 hyperthyroidism and 17 progressor patients) is reported in the paper.

This specimen was peripheral blood mononuclear cells (PBMCs), taken at new diagnosis, from a patient treated with antithyroid drugs. The rearranged segments are TRBV3-1 and TRBJ2-7; the D gene cannot be named for sure. The sequence derives from a woman under 40 with Graves disease. Donor details come from another sample of the same person, matched by shared clones. The CDR3 sequence is CASSQDRAYEQYS. The DNA sequence is as follows: TGTGCCAGCAGCCAAGACCGAGCCTACGAGCAGTACTCC.